This T cell receptor beta chain was sequenced during a study of T cells in women clearing cervical HPV infection. TCRdb keeps only in-frame clones here, not all; method: immunoSEQ multiplex PCR. With 40,000 to 45,000 clones in the sample, the ten largest clones hold 0.95% to 1.5%. Comment on this clone: The CDR3 end is not reached by the read, which stops 3 residues before it; the germline J gene fills it in.

The J segment lost 6 bases and the V segment lost 5 bases, leaving 10 bases of the junction unmatched. The CDR3 spans 15 residues. Germline CDR1 is SGHRS and CDR2 is YFSETQ. The chain couples TRBV5-1 to TRBJ2-3; TRBD1 matches at 9 bases. Sequenced sample: blood buffy coat. This TCR came from a woman between 18 and 70 years old with a cervical HPV16 infection that either progressed to CIN3+ or cleared (not recorded which). CDR3 bases read: TGCGCCAGCAGGCTTAGGACAGGGGCGTCGGATACG. It specifies CASRLRTGASDT. In full, the CDR3 reads CASRLRTGASDTQYF. The variable domain in full, with the rest retrieved from reference TRBV5-1 and TRBJ2-3, is KAGVTQTPRYLIKTRGQQVTLSCSPISGHRSVSWYQQTPGQGLQFLFEYFSETQRNKGNFPGRFSGRQFSNSRSEMNVSTLELGDSALYLCASRLRTGASDTQYFGPGTRLTVL.